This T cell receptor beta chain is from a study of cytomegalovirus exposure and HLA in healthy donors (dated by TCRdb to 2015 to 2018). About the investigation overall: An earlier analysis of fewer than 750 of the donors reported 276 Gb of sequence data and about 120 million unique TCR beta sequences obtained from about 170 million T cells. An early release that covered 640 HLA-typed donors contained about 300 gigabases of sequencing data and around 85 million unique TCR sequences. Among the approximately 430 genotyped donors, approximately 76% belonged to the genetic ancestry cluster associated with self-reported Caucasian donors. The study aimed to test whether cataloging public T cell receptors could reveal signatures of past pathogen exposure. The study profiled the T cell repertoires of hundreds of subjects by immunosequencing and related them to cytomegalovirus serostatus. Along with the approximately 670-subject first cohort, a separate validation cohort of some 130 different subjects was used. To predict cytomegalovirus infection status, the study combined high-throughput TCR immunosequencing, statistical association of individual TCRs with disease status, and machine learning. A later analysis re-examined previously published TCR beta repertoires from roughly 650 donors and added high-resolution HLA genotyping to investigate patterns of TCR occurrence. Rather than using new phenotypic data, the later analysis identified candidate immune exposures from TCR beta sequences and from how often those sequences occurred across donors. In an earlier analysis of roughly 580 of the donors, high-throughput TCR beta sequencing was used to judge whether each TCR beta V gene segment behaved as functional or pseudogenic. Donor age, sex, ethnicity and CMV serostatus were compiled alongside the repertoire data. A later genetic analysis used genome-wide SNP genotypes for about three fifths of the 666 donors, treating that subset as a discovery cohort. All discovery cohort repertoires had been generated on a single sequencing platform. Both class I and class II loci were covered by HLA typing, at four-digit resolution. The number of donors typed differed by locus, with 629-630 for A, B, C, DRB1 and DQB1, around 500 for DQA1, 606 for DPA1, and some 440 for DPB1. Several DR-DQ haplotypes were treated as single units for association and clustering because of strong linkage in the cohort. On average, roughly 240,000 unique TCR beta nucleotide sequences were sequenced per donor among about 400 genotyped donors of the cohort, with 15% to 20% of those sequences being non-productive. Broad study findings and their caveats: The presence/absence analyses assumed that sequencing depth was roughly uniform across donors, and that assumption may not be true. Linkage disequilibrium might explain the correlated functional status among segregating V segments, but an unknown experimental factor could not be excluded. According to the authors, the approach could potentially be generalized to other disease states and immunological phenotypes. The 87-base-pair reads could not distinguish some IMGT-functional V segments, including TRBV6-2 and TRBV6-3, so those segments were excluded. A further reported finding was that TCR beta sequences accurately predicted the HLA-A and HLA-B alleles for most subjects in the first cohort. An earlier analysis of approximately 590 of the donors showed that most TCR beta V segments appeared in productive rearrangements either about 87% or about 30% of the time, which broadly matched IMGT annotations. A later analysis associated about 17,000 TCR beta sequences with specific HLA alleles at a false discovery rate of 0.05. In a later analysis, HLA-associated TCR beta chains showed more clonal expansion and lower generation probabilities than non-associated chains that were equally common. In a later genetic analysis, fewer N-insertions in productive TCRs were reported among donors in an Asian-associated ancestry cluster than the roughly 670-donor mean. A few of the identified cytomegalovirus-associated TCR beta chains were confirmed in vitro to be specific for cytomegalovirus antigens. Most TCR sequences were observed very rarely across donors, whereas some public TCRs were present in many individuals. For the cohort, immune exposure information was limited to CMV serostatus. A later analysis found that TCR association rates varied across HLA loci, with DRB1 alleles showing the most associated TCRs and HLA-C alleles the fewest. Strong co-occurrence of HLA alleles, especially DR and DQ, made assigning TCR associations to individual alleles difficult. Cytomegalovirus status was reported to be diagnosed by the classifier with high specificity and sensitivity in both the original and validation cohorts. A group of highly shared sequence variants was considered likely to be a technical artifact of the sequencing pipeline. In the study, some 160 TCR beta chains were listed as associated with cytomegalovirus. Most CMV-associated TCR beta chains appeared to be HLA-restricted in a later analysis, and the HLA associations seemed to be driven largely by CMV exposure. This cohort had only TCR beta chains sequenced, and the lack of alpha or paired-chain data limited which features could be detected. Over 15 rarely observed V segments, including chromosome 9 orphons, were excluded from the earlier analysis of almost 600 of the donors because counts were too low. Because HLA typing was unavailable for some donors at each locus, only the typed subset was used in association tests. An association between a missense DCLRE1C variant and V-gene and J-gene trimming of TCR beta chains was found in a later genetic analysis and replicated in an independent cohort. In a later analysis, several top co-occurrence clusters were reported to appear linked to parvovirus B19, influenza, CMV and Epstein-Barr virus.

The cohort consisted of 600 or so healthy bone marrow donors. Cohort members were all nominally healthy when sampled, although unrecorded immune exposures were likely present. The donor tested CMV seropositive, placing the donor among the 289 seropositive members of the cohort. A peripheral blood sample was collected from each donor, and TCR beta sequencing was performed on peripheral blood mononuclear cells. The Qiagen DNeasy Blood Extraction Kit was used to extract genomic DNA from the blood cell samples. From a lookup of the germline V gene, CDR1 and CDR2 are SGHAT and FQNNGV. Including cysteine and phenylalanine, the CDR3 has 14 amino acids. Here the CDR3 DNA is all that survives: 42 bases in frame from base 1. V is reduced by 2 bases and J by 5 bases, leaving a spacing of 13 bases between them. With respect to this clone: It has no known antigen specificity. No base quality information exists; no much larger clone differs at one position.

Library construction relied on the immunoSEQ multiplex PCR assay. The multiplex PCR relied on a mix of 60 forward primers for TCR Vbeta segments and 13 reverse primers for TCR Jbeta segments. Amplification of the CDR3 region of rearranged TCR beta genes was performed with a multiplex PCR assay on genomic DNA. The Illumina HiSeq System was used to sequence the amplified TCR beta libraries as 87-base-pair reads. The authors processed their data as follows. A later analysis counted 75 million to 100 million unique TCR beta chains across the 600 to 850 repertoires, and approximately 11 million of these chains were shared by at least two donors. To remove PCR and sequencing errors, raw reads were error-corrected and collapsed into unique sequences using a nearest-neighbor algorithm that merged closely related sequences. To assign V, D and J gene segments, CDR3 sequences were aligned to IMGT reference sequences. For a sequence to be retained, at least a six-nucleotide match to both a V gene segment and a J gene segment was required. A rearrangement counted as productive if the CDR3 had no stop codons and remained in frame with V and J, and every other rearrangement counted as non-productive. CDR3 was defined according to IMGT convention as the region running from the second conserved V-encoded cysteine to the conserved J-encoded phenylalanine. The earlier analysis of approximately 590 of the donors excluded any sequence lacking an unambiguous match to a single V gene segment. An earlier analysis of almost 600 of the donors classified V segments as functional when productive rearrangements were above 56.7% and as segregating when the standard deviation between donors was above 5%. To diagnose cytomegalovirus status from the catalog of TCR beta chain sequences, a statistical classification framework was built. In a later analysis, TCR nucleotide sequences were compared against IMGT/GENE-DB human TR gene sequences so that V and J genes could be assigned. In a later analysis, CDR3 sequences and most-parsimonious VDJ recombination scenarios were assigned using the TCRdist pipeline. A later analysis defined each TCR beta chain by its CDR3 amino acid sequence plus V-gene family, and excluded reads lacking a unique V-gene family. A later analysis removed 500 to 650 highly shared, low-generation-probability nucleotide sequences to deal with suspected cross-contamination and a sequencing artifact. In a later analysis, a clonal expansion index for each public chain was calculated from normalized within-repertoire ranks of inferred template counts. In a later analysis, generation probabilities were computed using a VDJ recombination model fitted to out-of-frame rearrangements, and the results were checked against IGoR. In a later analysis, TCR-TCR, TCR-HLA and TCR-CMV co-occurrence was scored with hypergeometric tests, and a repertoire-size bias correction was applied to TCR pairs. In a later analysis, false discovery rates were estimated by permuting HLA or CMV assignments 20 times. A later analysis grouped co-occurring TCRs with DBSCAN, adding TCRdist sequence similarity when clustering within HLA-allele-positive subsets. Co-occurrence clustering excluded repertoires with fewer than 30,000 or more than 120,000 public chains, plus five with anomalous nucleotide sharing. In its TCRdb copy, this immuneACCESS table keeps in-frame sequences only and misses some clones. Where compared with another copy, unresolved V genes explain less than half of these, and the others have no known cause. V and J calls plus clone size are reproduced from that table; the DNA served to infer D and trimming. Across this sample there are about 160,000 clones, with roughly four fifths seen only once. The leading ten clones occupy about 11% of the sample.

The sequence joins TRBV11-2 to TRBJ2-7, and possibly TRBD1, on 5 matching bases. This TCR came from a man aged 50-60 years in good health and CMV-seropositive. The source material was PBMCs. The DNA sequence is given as TGTGCCAGCAGCTTAAGGACATCCGCCGACGAGCAGTACTTC. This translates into CASSLRTSADEQYF.